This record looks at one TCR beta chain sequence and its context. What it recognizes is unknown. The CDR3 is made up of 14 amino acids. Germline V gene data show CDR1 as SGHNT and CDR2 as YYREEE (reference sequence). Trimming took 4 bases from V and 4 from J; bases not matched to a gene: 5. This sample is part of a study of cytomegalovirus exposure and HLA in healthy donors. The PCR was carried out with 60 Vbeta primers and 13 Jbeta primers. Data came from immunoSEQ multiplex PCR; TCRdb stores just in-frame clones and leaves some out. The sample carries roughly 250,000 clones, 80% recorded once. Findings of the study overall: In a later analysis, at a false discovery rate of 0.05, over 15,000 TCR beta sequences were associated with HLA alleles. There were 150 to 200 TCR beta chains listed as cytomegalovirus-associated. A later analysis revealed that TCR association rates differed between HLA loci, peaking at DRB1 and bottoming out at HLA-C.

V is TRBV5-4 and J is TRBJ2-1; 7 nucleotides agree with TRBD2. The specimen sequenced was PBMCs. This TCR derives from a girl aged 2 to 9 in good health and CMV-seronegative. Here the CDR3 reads CASSGDYQYNEQFF. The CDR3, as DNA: TGTGCCAGCAGCGGGGACTACCAATACAATGAGCAGTTCTTC.